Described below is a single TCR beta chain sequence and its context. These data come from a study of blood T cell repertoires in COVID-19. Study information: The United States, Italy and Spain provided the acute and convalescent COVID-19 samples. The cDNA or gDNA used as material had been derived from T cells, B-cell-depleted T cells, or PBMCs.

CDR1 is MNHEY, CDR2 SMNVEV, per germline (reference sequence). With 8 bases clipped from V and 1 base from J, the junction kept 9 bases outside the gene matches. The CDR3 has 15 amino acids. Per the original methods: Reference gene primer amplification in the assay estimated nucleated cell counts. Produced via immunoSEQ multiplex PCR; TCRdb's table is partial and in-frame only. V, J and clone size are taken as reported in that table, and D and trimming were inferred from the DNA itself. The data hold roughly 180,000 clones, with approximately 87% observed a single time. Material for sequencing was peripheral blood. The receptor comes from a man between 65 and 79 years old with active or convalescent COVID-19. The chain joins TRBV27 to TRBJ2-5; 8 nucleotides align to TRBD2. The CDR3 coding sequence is TGTGCCAGCTGGGGCCCGGGGGGGTCCCAAGAGACCCAGTACTTC. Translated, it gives CASWGPGGSQETQYF.